Below, one T cell receptor beta chain is given with its context. What it recognizes is unknown. Unique molecular identifiers were incorporated during preparation of the TCRbeta library. From the PCR reads, TCRdb called clonotypes with MiXCR, one entry per CDR3 protein. The sample has over 150,000 distinct CDR3 sequences, under 8.5% seen once. CDR3 size: 15 residues. Germline-derived CDR1 and CDR2 are MDHEN and SYDVKM. Trimming took 8 bases from V and 2 from J; bases not matched to a gene: 6. These data belong to a study of T-cell reconstitution after alpha-beta-depleted transplantation in children. Study results and limitations: It was reported that alpha-beta T cells came from several hundred expanded graft clones (about two months after transplant). From newly produced T cells came most of the T-cell counts and diversity one year after transplant.

This TCR was recovered from a boy aged 2 to 10 with acute lymphoblastic leukemia, due to receive a stem cell transplant. The sequences come from PBMCs, collected before TCRalphabeta/CD19-depleted stem cell transplant. J is TRBJ2-7 and V is TRBV28; TRBD2 agrees at 13 bases. This chain's CDR3 is CASGTSGDITYEQYF. The CDR3 nucleotides are TGTGCCAGCGGGACTAGCGGGGACATCACCTACGAGCAGTACTTC.